This T cell receptor (beta chain) appears in the sequencing data of a study of shared clonotypes between healthy human individuals (TCRdb year 2020). Background on the whole study: A few men and two women, aged 18 to 49 years, made up the cohort. Per donor, three plates each were used for CD4 naive and CD4 memory, two for CD8 naive, and one for CD8 memory. Leukapheresis yielded between about 0.9 and 9.5 billion PBMCs per donor. The study deeply sequenced blood TCR repertoires of about 5 healthy adults to estimate repertoire size and the extent of clonotype sharing between individuals. Different laboratories and diverse techniques were used to prepare libraries and sequence TCR repertoires, to increase sequencing depth and limit assay-specific biases. Study-level results and caveats: Naive subsets generally had larger estimated clonotype richness than memory subsets did. Even with the large sequencing depth, rarefaction of the sorted-subset datasets indicated that sequencing was incomplete. The small number of donors limited the genetic and exposure-history diversity represented. Across several donors, about 5.2% of naive CD4, over 3% of naive CD8, roughly 2.2% of memory CD4, and approximately 0.4% of memory CD8 clonotypes were shared. Based on pairwise subsampling, the degree of clonotype sharing among donors was expected to be affected by sequencing depth. Sampling was restricted to blood, and TCR repertoires in tissue are likely to differ from TCR repertoires in blood. Higher generation probabilities were observed for clonotypes shared by all four sorted-subset donors than for non-shared clonotypes.

From the germline V gene, CDR1 is KGHSH and CDR2 is LQKENI. The CDR3 numbers 14 residues from cysteine through phenylalanine. Solely the CDR3 DNA is kept, with 42 bases framed from the first base. The V and J ends are trimmed by 3 bases and 1 base, leaving 9 bases between them. The donors were healthy, HIV-negative adults with no recently reported acute infections or vaccinations. Every donor was a Caucasian adult living in Nashville, Tennessee, USA. CD4+ T cells were enriched through magnetic negative selection, after which naive cells were positively selected on CD45RA and the remaining negative fraction served as the memory subset. After blood collection by leukapheresis, PBMCs were isolated using Ficoll-Histopaque density gradient centrifugation and then cryopreserved in the vapor phase of liquid nitrogen. Analytical flow cytometry was used to check the purity and quantity of each magnetically sorted T cell population. Genomic DNA was isolated from each sorted fraction and quantified by UV absorbance on a Nanodrop 2000c.

TCR CDR3 regions were amplified from genomic DNA by multiplex PCR using the deep immunoSEQ assay. Extracted genomic DNA from each cell subset was spread evenly across all wells of several immunoSEQ 96-well plates, with each plate serving as a replicate. For sorted subsets, approximately 210 ng of genomic DNA, equivalent to 30,000 or so T cell genomes, went into each replicate PCR. Purified libraries were measured with a Qubit 3.0 fluorometer, size-checked on a Bioanalyzer 2100, and measured again with the KAPA Library Quantification kit. Each immunoSEQ 96-well plate was sequenced on its own single-read 150-cycle Illumina NextSeq 550 flow cell. Processing in the source paper ran as follows. Because only junctional sequences without quality scores were contained in the immunoSEQ output, filtering matching that applied to full-length reads could not be performed. Sequences were annotated with PyIR, a Python wrapper for IgBLAST v1.9, and V/J genes and CDR3 were assigned using IMGT germline references. Reads with weak V/J assignments (E-value above 1e-6), missing CDR3, stop codons, out-of-frame junctions, or ambiguous translated residues were removed. V3J clonotypes were defined as sequences sharing an identical inferred V gene, J gene, and CDR3 amino acid sequence. Percentage overlap between repertoires was computed as shared unique clonotypes divided by the size of the smaller repertoire. Repertoire richness was assessed with RTK rarefaction, the Chao1 estimator, and Recon v2.1 estimates of unobserved clonotypes. Generation probabilities were computed with OLGA for all TCRbeta clonotypes obtained by the gDNA method from a few donors. TCRdb mirrors the immuneACCESS table, restricted to in-frame sequences. Some clones are absent from its copies; in checked studies, under half trace to an unresolved V gene, and the reason for the others is unknown. The DNA gave D and trimming, while V, J and clone size come from that table. Across this sample there are 2.5 million or so clones, with roughly nine tenths seen only once. The top ten clones comprise 0.14% of the sample.

Notes on this clone: It lacks a known antigen. No quality values exist for individual bases; no much larger clone is one base distant.

The sequence came from a man younger than 35 in good health. The V gene is TRBV18 and the J gene is TRBJ1-1, and perhaps TRBD1 as D gene, on 6 matching bases. The sample taken for sequencing was naive CD4+ T cells sorted from blood. This sample's cell subset or site label indicates: CD45RA+ positively selected. CDR3 loop: CASSPVTGNTEAFF. The nucleotides read TGTGCCAGCTCACCTGTGACAGGGAACACTGAAGCTTTCTTT.